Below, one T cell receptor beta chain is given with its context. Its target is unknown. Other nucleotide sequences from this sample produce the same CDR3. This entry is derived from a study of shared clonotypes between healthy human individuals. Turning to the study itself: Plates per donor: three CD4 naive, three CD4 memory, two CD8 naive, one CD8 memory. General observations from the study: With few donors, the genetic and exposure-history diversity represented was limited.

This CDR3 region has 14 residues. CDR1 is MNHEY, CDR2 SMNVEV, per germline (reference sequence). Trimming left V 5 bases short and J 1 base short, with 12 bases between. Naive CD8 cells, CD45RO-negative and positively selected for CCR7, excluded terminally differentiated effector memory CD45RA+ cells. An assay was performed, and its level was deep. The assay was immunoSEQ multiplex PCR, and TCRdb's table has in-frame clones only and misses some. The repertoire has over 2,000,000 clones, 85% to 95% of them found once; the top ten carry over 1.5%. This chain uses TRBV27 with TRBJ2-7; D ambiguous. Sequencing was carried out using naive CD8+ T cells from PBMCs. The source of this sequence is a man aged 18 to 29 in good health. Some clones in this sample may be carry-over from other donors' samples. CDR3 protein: CASSAGRSSYEQYF. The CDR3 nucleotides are TGTGCCAGCAGTGCAGGCCGAAGTTCCTACGAGCAGTACTTC.